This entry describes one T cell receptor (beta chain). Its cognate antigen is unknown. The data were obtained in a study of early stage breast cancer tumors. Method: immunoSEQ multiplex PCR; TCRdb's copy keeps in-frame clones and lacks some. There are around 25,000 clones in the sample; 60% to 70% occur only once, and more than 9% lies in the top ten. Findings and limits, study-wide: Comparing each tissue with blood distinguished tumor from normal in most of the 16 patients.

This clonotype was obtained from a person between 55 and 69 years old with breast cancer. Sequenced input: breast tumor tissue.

CDR3 in amino acids: CATSRDVRTPLEETQYF. For the CDR3, the DNA is TGTGCCACCAGCAGAGATGTGAGGACACCCTTAGAGGAGACCCAGTACTTC. The V call is TRBV15, the J call TRBJ2-5; the D gene is possibly TRBD1 (5 bases). Germline CDR1 is LNHNV and CDR2 is YYDKDF (reference sequence). V lost 0 bases, J lost 5 bases, and 19 bases lay in between. This CDR3 region has 17 residues. Looking up the rest from reference TRBV15 and TRBJ2-5 gives the full variable domain: DAMVIQNPRYQVTQFGKPVTLSCSQTLNHNVMYWYQQKSSQAPKLLFHYYDKDFNNEADTPDNFQSRRPNTSFCFLDIRSPGLGDTAMYLCATSRDVRTPLEETQYFGPGTRLLVL.